The 28 T cell receptor beta chains presented below share a single source sample, sequenced in a study of T cell changes during pregnancy in multiple sclerosis (dated by TCRdb to about 2019). The receptor library was made with the immunoSEQ multiplex PCR assay. The table comes from immuneACCESS by way of TCRdb, which keeps in-frame sequences with V and J called. Part of the clones is missing from these tables; in studies checked, under half for an unresolved V gene and the rest for unknown reasons. This sample is represented by about 58,000 clones; about 89% of them were singletons. About 0.5% of the sample is held by the ten biggest clonotypes. Sequencing was performed on CD4+ T cells from peripheral blood mononuclear cells, taken after pregnancy. Receptor source: a female donor in good health, enrolled as a control in a pregnancy study.

The chain carries TRBV30 and TRBJ1-2; 7 bases match TRBD1. Germline assignment: CDR1 GTSNPN and CDR2 SVGIG (reference sequence). Losses at the gene ends were 2 bases for V and 0 bases for J; bases not matched to a gene: 3. The length of the CDR3 is 14 residues. The CDR3 loop is CAWSRDRANYGYTF. CDR3 DNA: TGTGCCTGGAGTCGGGACAGAGCTAACTATGGCTACACCTTC. Full variable domain (outside the CDR3, taken from reference TRBV30 and TRBJ1-2): SQTIHQWPATLVQPVGSPLSLECTVEGTSNPNLYWYRQAAGRGLQLLFYSVGIGQISSEVPQNLSASRPQDRQFILSSKKLLLSDSGFYLCAWSRDRANYGYTFGSGTRLTVV.

This chain links TRBV30 with TRBJ1-4; D not resolved. The germline gives CDR1 GTSNPN, CDR2 SVGIG (reference sequence). The length of the CDR3 is 13 residues. Trimming pared 4 bases from V and 6 bases from J, leaving 12 bases between. The CDR3 loop reads CAWMGQPDEKLFF. CDR3 DNA: TGTGCCTGGATGGGCCAACCGGATGAAAAACTGTTTTTT.

The chain combines TRBV4-3 with TRBJ1-5; possible D gene TRBD1, 6 bases. Germline-derived CDR1 and CDR2 are LGHNA and YSLEER. This CDR3 has 15 residues. The V end was cut by 0 bases, the J end by 3 bases, with 9 bases between. This chain's CDR3 is CASSQERGYNQPQHF. For the CDR3, the DNA is TGCGCCAGCAGCCAAGAGAGGGGGTACAATCAGCCCCAGCATTTT.

CDR3 DNA: TGTGCCTGGAGTACCGGGGGACAGGGAAACTACGAGCAGTACTTC. This gives the protein CAWSTGGQGNYEQYF. The chain links TRBV30 to TRBJ2-7; 9 bases match TRBD1. Trimming cost V 2 bases and J 3 bases; bases outside gene matches: 8. There are 15 residues in the CDR3. The V gene's germline CDR1 is GTSNPN and CDR2 SVGIG (reference sequence).

This sequence joins TRBV6-5 and TRBJ2-5; tentative D call: TRBD2 (5 bases). The V gene's germline CDR1 is MNHEY and CDR2 SVGAGI. This CDR3 is built from 12 residues. Between the trimmed V and J ends, which lost 6 bases and 5 bases, there was a span of 10 bases. This CDR3 is CASSRTGETQYF. The CDR3 DNA is TGTGCCAGCAGCCGGACGGGGGAGACCCAGTACTTC.

Only one count was recorded for this clone. The chain recombines TRBV2 with TRBJ1-1; D is unclear. The length of the CDR3 is 14 residues. From germline, CDR1 is SNHLY and CDR2 FYNNEI. V was clipped by 7 bases and J by 2 bases, with 14 bases between them. The CDR3 loop reads CASTYGRVNTEAFF. DNA of the CDR3: TGTGCCAGCACCTATGGGCGGGTTAACACTGAAGCTTTCTTT.

The rearrangement uses TRBV6-6 and TRBJ1-1; the D gene is possibly TRBD1 (5 bases). Deletions cut 2 bases from V and 6 bases from J, with 16 bases between. There are 15 residues in the CDR3. Germline lookup yields CDR1 MNHNY and CDR2 SVGAGI (reference sequence). CDR3 region: CASSYMAGRSAEAFF. DNA of the CDR3: TGTGCCAGCAGTTACATGGCGGGGCGGTCGGCTGAAGCTTTCTTT.

The chain has TRBV25-1 and TRBJ1-5; D is ambiguous. The V end lost 3 bases, the J end lost 6 bases, and 6 bases lay between the germline ends. CDR1 is MGHDK, CDR2 SYGVNS, per germline. The CDR3 is 12 amino acids. CDR3 region: CASSEISQPQHF. The CDR3 bases are TGTGCCAGCAGTGAGATTAGTCAGCCCCAGCATTTT.

The chain uses TRBV30 and TRBJ1-5; D gene ambiguous. Trimming pared 3 bases from V and 0 bases from J, leaving 18 bases between. This CDR3 comprises 17 residues. The germline gives CDR1 GTSNPN, CDR2 SVGIG (reference sequence). CDR3 amino acids: CAWRLGAGYYSNQPQHF. CDR3 bases: TGTGCCTGGAGACTTGGAGCCGGCTACTATAGCAATCAGCCCCAGCATTTT. Using reference TRBV30 and TRBJ1-5 for the parts outside the CDR3, the full variable domain is SQTIHQWPATLVQPVGSPLSLECTVEGTSNPNLYWYRQAAGRGLQLLFYSVGIGQISSEVPQNLSASRPQDRQFILSSKKLLLSDSGFYLCAWRLGAGYYSNQPQHFGDGTRLSIL.

V is TRBV10-3 and J is TRBJ1-3, with TRBD1 matching 7 bases. The J segment lost 0 bases and the V segment lost 8 bases, leaving 7 bases of the junction unmatched. CDR1 is ENHRY and CDR2 is SYGVKD in the germline V gene. This CDR3 region has 15 residues. The CDR3 DNA follows: TGTGCCATCTCAAAAGACAGGGACTCTGGAAACACCATATATTTT. As protein: CAISKDRDSGNTIYF.

The chain couples TRBV7-7 to TRBJ1-1; no definite D call. Trimming left V 6 bases short and J 1 base short, with 9 bases between. The CDR3 has 13 amino acids. CDR1 and CDR2 (germline): SSHAT, FNYEAQ (reference sequence). The CDR3 DNA is TGTGCCAGCAGTTTACAGTGGAACACTGAAGCTTTCTTT. It yields the protein CASSLQWNTEAFF.

CDR3 in DNA: TGCGCCAGCAGCCAAGACGGACCGGGACAGGGGCAAGAGACCCAGTACTTC. Residues: CASSQDGPGQGQETQYF. The chain employs TRBV4-3 and TRBJ2-5, with 10 bases aligning to TRBD1. The junction had 6 bases not matched to a gene; V was cut back by 0 bases and J by 2 bases. The CDR3 totals 17 residues. CDR1 and CDR2 from the germline V gene are LGHNA and YSLEER.

J is TRBJ2-7 and V is TRBV5-5; 8 nucleotides align to TRBD2. The CDR3 extends over 14 amino acids. Germline CDR1 SGHKS, CDR2 YYEKEE (reference sequence). Trimming at V came to 3 bases and at J to 0 bases, leaving 2 bases not matched to a gene. CDR3 bases: TGTGCCAGCAGCTCGCGGGGGGACTCCTACGAGCAGTACTTC. Translating gives CASSSRGDSYEQYF.

The chain carries TRBV18 and TRBJ1-2, with 7 bases identical to TRBD1. Germline-derived CDR1 and CDR2 are KGHSH and LQKENI. The length of the CDR3 is 14 residues. V shed 3 bases, J shed 2 bases, and the junction held 3 bases outside the gene matches. The CDR3 protein is CASSPGTDNYGYTF. The CDR3, as DNA: TGTGCCAGCTCACCCGGGACAGACAACTATGGCTACACCTTC.

The chain recombines TRBV6-4 with TRBJ1-2; D is uncertain. The CDR3 runs 13 residues. The V end lost 6 bases, the J end lost 3 bases, and 11 bases lay between the germline ends. Germline V CDR1 and CDR2: MRHNA, SNTAGT. The CDR3 DNA follows: TGTGCCAGCAGCTCCTCCCGGGACTATGGCTACACCTTC. It encodes CASSSSRDYGYTF.

This clone showed up just once. V and J are TRBV5-5 and TRBJ1-3; maybe TRBD1 (5 bases). Trimming removed 0 bases at V and 2 bases at J, with 9 bases between. Per germline, CDR1 SGHKS and CDR2 YYEKEE (reference sequence). The CDR3 spans 15 residues. CDR3 residues: CASSLVDTTGNTIYF. For the CDR3, the DNA is TGTGCCAGCAGCTTGGTGGACACAACTGGAAACACCATATATTTT.

This clone is a singleton in its sample. V and J are TRBV30 and TRBJ1-5; a possible D gene is TRBD1 (5 bases). This CDR3 spans 17 amino acids. V dropped 0 bases and J dropped 1 base, with 16 bases sitting between them. The V gene's germline CDR1 is GTSNPN and CDR2 SVGIG (reference sequence). In nucleotides, the CDR3 is TGTGCCTGGAGTGTACGCAGAGATGGGGGGAGCAATCAGCCCCAGCATTTT. Its protein product is CAWSVRRDGGSNQPQHF.

The CDR3 reads CASRWGLSYTDTQYF. The CDR3 region has the DNA TGTGCCAGCAGGTGGGGACTAAGTTACACAGATACGCAGTATTTT. V usage is TRBV2 and J usage is TRBJ2-3, with 7 bases lining up with TRBD2. Looked up from germline, CDR1 is SNHLY and CDR2 is FYNNEI. This CDR3 has 15 amino acids. The trim removed 6 bases at V and 2 bases at J, leaving 8 bases unmatched.

V usage is TRBV30 and J usage is TRBJ1-1, with 7 bases fitting TRBD1. Looked up from germline, CDR1 is GTSNPN and CDR2 is SVGIG (reference sequence). The V gene end was trimmed by 4 bases and the J gene end by 11 bases; junction bases not matched to a gene: 16. The CDR3 runs 14 residues. CDR3 region: CAWTPGGGGGGAFF. The CDR3 DNA follows: TGTGCCTGGACCCCGGGTGGAGGGGGCGGTGGGGCTTTCTTT.

The V call is TRBV7-2, the J call TRBJ2-5, with D possibly matching TRBD1 (5 bases). This CDR3 has 15 residues. The V and J ends lost 4 bases and 6 bases respectively, with 18 bases between them. Germline-derived CDR1 and CDR2 are SGHTA and FQGNSA. Written as DNA, the CDR3 is TGTGCCAGCAGCTCACCGACAGTGGCCGTTCAGACCCAGTACTTC. This codes for CASSSPTVAVQTQYF.

The chain uses TRBV5-4 and TRBJ2-7; 8 bases align to TRBD2. CDR3 size: 14 residues. Germline V CDR1 and CDR2: SGHNT, YYREEE (reference sequence). J was trimmed by 4 bases and V by 6 bases; bases with no gene match: 9. The CDR3 protein is CASTPGLGVYEQYF. CDR3 DNA: TGTGCCAGCACTCCGGGACTAGGAGTTTACGAGCAGTACTTC.

The chain links TRBV7-2 to TRBJ2-5; 13 bases match TRBD2. V was clipped by 6 bases and J by 1 base; unmatched bases: 5. CDR1 and CDR2 (germline): SGHTA, FQGNSA. This CDR3 has 16 amino acids. The CDR3 DNA follows: TGTGCCAGCAGTTTTGGACTAGCGGGGGCCCAAGAGACCCAGTACTTC. It translates to CASSFGLAGAQETQYF.

The chain joins TRBV18 to TRBJ2-1; 9 bases agree with TRBD1. The CDR3 extends over 15 amino acids. The germline V gene encodes CDR1 KGHSH and CDR2 LQKENI. J lost 4 bases, V lost 0 bases, and 1 base had no gene match. The CDR3 reads CASSPPTGGYNEQFF. In nucleotides, the CDR3 is TGTGCCAGCTCACCACCGACAGGGGGTTACAATGAGCAGTTCTTC.

V usage is TRBV9 and J usage is TRBJ1-4, with 7 bases lining up with TRBD1. The length of the CDR3 is 15 residues. The junction had 7 bases not matched to a gene; V was cut back by 0 bases and J by 8 bases. The germline V gene encodes CDR1 SGDLS and CDR2 YYNGEE. CDR3 loop: CASSVEGAGREKLFF. CDR3 nucleotide sequence: TGTGCCAGCAGCGTAGAGGGGGCCGGACGCGAAAAACTGTTTTTT.

The J gene is TRBJ1-1, the V gene TRBV29-1; 8 bases align to TRBD1. V trimming: 7 bases; J trimming: 1 base; junction bases outside the gene matches: 5. Germline V gene lookup returns CDR1 SQVTM and CDR2 ANQGSEA. The CDR3 is 13 amino acids. CDR3 loop: CSGDDRGNTEAFF. DNA of the CDR3: TGCAGCGGAGATGACAGGGGGAACACTGAAGCTTTCTTT.

The chain couples TRBV7-9 to TRBJ1-1; the D is unclear. This CDR3 region has 14 residues. Germline V lookup: CDR1 SEHNR, CDR2 FQNEAQ (reference sequence). V lost 5 bases to trimming and J lost 0 bases, with 10 bases between them. The CDR3 spells CASSNLELNTEAFF. CDR3 nucleotides: TGTGCCAGCAGCAACCTTGAGCTGAACACTGAAGCTTTCTTT.

The chain is built from TRBV13 and TRBJ1-6; D gene unclear. CDR3 size: 17 residues. Trimming took off 3 bases at V and 0 bases at J, with 12 bases between the two ends. Germline V gene lookup returns CDR1 PRHDT and CDR2 FYEKMQ (reference sequence). CDR3 coding DNA: TGTGCCAGCAGCTTCTCGGCCGGGAGCTCCTATAATTCACCCCTCCACTTT. Translating gives CASSFSAGSSYNSPLHF. The full variable domain, its missing parts supplied by reference TRBV13 and TRBJ1-6, is AAGVIQSPRHLIKEKRETATLKCYPIPRHDTVYWYQQGPGQDPQFLISFYEKMQSDKGSIPDRFSAQQFSDYHSELNMSSLELGDSALYFCASSFSAGSSYNSPLHFGNGTRLTVT.

This sequence joins TRBV9 and TRBJ2-3; the D gene is possibly TRBD1 (5 bases). Trimming removed 0 bases from V and 3 bases from J, with 11 bases in between. The germline V gene encodes CDR1 SGDLS and CDR2 YYNGEE. CDR3 length: 15 amino acids. CDR3 residues: CASSVVTGITDTQYF. The CDR3 DNA is TGTGCCAGCAGCGTAGTAACAGGTATAACAGATACGCAGTATTTT.